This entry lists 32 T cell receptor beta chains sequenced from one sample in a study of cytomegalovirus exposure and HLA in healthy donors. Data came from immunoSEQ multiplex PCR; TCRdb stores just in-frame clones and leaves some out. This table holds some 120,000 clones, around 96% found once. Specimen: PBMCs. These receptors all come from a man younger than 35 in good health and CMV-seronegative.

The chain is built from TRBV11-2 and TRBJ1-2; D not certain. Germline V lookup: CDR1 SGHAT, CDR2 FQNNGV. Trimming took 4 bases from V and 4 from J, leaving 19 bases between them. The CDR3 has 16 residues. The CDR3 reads CASSSAFQPPTYGYTF. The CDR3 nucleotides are TGTGCCAGCAGCTCCGCGTTCCAACCACCCACCTATGGCTACACCTTC.

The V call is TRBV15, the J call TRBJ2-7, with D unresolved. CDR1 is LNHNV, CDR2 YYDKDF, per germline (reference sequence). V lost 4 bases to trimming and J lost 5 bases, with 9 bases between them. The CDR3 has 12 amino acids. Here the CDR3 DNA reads TGTGCCACCAGCACCCGAGTCGACGAGCAGTACTTC. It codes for CATSTRVDEQYF.

The DNA for the CDR3 is TGTGCCAGCAGTTACCAGGACAGGCTGGCCACTGAAGCTTTCTTT. This sequence encodes CASSYQDRLATEAFF. V gene TRBV6-5 combines with J gene TRBJ1-1; TRBD1 agrees at 7 bases. The CDR3 contains 15 residues. Losses at the gene ends were 2 bases for V and 4 bases for J; bases not matched to a gene: 7. The germline CDR1 and CDR2 sequences are MNHEY and SVGAGI.

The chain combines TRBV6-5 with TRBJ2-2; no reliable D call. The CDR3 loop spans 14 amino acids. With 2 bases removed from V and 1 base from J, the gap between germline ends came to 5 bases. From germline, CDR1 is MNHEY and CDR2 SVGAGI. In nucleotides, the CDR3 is TGTGCCAGCAGTTACCGCAGGAACACCGGGGAGCTGTTTTTT. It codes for CASSYRRNTGELFF.

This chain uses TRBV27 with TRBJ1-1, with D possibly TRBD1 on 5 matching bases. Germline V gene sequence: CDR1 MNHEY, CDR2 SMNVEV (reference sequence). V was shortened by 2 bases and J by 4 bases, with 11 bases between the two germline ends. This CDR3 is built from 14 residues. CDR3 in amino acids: CASSLGQGITEAFF. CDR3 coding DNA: TGTGCCAGCAGTTTAGGCCAGGGAATCACTGAAGCTTTCTTT.

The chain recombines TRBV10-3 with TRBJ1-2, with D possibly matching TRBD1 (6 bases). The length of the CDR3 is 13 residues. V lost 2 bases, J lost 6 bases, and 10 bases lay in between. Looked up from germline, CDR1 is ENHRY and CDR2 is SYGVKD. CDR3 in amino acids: CAISEVGANGYTF. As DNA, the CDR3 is TGTGCCATCAGTGAGGTGGGGGCGAATGGCTACACCTTC.

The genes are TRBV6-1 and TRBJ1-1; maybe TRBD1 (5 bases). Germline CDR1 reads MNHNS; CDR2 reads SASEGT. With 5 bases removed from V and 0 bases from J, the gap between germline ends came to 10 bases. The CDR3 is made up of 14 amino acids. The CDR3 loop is CASSWTHMNTEAFF. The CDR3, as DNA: TGTGCCAGCAGTTGGACACATATGAACACTGAAGCTTTCTTT.

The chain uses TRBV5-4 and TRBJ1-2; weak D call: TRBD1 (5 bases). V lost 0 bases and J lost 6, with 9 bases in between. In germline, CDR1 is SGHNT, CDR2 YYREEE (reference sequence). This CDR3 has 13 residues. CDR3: CASSLGSGNGYTF. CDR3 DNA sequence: TGTGCCAGCAGCTTGGGGTCAGGGAATGGCTACACCTTC.

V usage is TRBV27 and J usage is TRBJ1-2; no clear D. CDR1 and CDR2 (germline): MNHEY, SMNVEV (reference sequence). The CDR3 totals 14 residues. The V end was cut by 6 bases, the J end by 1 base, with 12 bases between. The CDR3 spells CASRARSFNYGYTF. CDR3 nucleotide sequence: TGTGCCAGCAGGGCTAGGTCTTTTAACTATGGCTACACCTTC.

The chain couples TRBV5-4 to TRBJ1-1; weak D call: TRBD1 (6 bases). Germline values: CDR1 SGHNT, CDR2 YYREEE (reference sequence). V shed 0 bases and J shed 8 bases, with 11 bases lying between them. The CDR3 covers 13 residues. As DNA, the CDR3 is TGTGCCAGCAGCTTGGAACAGGGAAAGGAAGCTTTCTTT. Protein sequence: CASSLEQGKEAFF.

The CDR3 reads CSVDPTGTTGELFF. CDR3 in DNA: TGCAGCGTTGACCCGACAGGGACCACCGGGGAGCTGTTTTTT. The chain carries TRBV29-1 and TRBJ2-2; TRBD1 matches at 7 bases. The CDR3 spans 14 residues. The trim removed 3 bases at V and 4 bases at J, leaving 5 bases unmatched. Germline loops: CDR1 SQVTM, CDR2 ANQGSEA.

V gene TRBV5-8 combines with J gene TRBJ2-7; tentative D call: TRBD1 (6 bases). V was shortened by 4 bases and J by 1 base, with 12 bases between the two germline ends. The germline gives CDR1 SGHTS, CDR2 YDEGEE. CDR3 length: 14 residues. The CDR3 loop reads CASSPTTGSYEQYF. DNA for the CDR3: TGTGCCAGCAGCCCCACGACAGGATCCTACGAGCAGTACTTC.

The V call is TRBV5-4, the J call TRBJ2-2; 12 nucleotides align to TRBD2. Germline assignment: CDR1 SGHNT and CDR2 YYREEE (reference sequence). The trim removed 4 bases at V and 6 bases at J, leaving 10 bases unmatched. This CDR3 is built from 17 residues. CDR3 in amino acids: CASSAGLAGSISGELFF. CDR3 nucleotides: TGTGCCAGCAGCGCCGGACTAGCGGGATCGATTTCCGGGGAGCTGTTTTTT.

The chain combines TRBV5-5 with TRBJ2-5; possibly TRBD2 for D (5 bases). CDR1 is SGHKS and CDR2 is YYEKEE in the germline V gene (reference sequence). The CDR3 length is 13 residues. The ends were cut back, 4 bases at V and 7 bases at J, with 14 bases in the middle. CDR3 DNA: TGTGCCAGCAGCCCGCGGCAGGCGGGGACCCAGTACTTC. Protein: CASSPRQAGTQYF.

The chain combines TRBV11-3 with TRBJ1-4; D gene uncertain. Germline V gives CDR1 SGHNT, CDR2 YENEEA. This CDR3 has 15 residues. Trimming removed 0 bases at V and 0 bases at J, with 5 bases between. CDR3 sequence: CASSLDGATNEKLFF. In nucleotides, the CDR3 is TGTGCCAGCAGCTTAGACGGTGCAACTAATGAAAAACTGTTTTTT.

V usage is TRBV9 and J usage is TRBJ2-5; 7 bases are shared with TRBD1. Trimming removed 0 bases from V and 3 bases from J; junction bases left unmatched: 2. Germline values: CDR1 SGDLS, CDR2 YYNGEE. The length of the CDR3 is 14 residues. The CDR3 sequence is CASSVADREETQYF. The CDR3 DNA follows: TGTGCCAGCAGCGTAGCTGACAGGGAAGAGACCCAGTACTTC.

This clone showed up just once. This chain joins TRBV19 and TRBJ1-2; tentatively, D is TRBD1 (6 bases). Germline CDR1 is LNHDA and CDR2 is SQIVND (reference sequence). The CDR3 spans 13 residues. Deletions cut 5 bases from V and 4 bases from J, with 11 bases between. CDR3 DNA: TGTGCCAGTAGTGAGGACAGCGTCTATGGCTACACCTTC. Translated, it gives CASSEDSVYGYTF.

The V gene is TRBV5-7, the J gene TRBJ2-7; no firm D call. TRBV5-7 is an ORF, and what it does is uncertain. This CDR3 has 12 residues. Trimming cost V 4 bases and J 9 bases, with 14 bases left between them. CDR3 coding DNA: TGTGCCAGCAGCACCGCAGCGAACTGGCAGTACTTC. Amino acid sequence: CASSTAANWQYF.

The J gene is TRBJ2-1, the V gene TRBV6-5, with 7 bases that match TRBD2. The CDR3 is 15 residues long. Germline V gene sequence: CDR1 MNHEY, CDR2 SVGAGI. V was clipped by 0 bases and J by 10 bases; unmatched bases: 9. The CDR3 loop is CASSYSAGVWGEQFF. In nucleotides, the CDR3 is TGTGCCAGCAGTTACTCTGCGGGGGTTTGGGGGGAGCAGTTCTTC.

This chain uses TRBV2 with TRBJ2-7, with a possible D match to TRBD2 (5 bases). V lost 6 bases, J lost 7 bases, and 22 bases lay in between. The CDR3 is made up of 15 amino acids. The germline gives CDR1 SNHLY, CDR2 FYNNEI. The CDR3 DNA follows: TGTGCCAGCAGAGGCAGCGGCGGCCCTCTGGGTGAGCAGTACTTC. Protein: CASRGSGGPLGEQYF. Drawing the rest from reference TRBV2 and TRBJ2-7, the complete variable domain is EPEVTQTPSHQVTQMGQEVILRCVPISNHLYFYWYRQILGQKVEFLVSFYNNEISEKSEIFDDQFSVERPDGSNFTLKIRSTKLEDSAMYFCASRGSGGPLGEQYFGPGTRLTVT.

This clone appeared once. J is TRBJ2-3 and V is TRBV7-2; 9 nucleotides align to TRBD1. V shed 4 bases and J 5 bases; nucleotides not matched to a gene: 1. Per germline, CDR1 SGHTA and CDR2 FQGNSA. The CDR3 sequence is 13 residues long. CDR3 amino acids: CASSSTGGDTQYF. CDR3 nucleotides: TGTGCCAGCAGCTCGACAGGGGGAGATACGCAGTATTTT.

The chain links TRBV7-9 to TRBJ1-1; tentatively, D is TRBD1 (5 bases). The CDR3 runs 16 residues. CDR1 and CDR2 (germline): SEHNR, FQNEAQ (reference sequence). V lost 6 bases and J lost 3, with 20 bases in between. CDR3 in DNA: TGTGCCAGCAGGACCCCCCACCCCCAGGGTGACACTGAAGCTTTCTTT. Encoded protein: CASRTPHPQGDTEAFF.

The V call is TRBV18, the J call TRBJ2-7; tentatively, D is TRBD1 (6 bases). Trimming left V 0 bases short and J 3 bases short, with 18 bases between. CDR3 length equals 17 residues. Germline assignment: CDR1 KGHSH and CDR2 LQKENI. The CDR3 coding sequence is TGTGCCAGCTCACCACCGGCTCCGATGGGGGCGTACTACGAGCAGTACTTC. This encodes CASSPPAPMGAYYEQYF.

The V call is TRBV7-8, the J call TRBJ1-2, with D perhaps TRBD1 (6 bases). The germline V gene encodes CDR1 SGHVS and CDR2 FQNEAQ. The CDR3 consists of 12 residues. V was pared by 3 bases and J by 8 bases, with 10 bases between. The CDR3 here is CASSFDRLGYTF. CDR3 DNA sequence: TGTGCCAGCAGCTTCGACAGGTTGGGCTACACCTTC.

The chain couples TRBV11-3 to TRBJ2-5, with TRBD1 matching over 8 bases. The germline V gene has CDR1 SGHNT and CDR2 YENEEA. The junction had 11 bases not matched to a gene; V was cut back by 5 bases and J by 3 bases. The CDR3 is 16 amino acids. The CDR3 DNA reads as TGTGCCAGCAGCACCTCTGGGACAGGACGAAAAGAGACCCAGTACTTC. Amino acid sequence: CASSTSGTGRKETQYF.

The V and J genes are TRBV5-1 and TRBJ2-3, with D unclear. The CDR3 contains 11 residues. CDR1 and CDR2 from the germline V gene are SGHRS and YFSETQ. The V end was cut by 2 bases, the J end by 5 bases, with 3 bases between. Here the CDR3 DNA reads TGCGCCAGCAGCTTCGGAGATACGCAGTATTTT. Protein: CASSFGDTQYF.

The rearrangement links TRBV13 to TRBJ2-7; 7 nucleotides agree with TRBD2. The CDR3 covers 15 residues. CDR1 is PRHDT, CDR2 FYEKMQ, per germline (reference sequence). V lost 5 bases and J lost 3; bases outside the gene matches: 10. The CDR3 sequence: CASSITGTTGYEQYF. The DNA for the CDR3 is TGTGCCAGCAGCATCACCGGGACTACAGGCTACGAGCAGTACTTC.

In nucleotides, the CDR3 is TGTGCCAGCCTTGGGGGGGTGGGTAACTATGGCTACACCTTC. This translates into CASLGGVGNYGYTF. This sequence joins TRBV2 and TRBJ1-2; perhaps TRBD1 as D (5 bases). Germline CDR1 and CDR2: SNHLY and FYNNEI. V was pared by 8 bases and J by 1 base, with 14 bases between. This CDR3 is built from 14 residues.

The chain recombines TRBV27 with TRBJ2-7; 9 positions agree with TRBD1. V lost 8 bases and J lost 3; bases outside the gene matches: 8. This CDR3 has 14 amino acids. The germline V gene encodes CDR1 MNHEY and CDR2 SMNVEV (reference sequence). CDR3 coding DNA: TGTGCCAGCGGCCCGGGACAGGGACTCTACGAGCAGTACTTC. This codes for CASGPGQGLYEQYF.

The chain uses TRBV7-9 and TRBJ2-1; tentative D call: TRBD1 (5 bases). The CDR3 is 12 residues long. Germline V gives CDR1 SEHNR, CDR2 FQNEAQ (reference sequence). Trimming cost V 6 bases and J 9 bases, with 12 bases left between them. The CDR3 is CASRSPQGEQFF. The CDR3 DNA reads TGTGCCAGCAGGTCCCCCCAGGGTGAGCAGTTCTTC.

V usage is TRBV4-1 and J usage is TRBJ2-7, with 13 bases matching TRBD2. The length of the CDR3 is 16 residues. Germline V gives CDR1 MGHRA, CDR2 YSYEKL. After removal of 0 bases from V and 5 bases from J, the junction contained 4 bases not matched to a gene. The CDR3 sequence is CASSQERTSGRNEQYF. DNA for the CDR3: TGCGCCAGCAGCCAAGAACGGACTAGCGGGAGAAACGAGCAGTACTTC.

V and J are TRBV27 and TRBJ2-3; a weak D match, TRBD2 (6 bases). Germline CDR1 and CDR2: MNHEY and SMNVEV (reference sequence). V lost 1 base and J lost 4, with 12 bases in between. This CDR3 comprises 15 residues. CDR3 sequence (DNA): TGTGCCAGCAGTTTATGGGGGGAGTCGCCAGATACGCAGTATTTT. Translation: CASSLWGESPDTQYF.